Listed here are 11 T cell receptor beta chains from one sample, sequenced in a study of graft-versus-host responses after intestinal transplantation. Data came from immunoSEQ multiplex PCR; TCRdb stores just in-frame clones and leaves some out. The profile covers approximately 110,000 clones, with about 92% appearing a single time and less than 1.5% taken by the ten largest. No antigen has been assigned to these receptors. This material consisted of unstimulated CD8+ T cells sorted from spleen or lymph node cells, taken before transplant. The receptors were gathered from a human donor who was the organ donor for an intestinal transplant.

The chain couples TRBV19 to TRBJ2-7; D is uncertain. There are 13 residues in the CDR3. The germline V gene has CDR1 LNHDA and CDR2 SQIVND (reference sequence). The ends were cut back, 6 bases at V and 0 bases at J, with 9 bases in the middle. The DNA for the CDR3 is TGTGCCAGTAGCCCTTTCAGCTCCTACGAGCAGTACTTC. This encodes CASSPFSSYEQYF.

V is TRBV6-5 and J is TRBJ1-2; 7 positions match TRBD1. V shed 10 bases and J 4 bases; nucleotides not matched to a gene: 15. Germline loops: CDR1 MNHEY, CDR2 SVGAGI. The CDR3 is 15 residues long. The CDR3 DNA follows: TGTGCCACGGTCGGGGGGACAGCCGTTCCCTATGGCTACACCTTC. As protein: CATVGGTAVPYGYTF.

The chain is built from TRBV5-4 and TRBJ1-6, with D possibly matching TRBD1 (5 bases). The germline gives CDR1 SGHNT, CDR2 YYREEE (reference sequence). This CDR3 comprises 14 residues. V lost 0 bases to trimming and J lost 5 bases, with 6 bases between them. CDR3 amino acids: CASSLGQNNSPLHF. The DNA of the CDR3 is TGTGCCAGCAGCTTGGGACAGAATAATTCACCCCTCCACTTT.

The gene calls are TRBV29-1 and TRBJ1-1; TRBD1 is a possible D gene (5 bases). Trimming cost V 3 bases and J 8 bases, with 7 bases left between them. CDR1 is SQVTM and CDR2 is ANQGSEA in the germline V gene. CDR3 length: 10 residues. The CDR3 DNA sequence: TGCAGCGTTGACGGGGGGGAAGCTTTCTTT. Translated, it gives CSVDGGEAFF.

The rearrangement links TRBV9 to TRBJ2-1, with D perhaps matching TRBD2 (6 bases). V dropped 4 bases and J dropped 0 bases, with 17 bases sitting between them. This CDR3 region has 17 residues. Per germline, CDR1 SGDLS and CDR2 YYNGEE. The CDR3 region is CASSTRRVGRSYNEQFF. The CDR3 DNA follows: TGTGCCAGCAGCACCCGGAGGGTAGGTCGCTCCTACAATGAGCAGTTCTTC.

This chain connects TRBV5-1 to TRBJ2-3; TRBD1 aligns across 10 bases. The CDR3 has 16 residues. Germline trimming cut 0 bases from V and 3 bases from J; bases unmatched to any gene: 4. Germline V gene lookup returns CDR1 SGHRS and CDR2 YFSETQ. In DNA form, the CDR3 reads TGCGCCAGCAGCTTGGAAGGGACAGGGGATACAGATACGCAGTATTTT. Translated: CASSLEGTGDTDTQYF. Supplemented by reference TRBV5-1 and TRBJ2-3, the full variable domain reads KAGVTQTPRYLIKTRGQQVTLSCSPISGHRSVSWYQQTPGQGLQFLFEYFSETQRNKGNFPGRFSGRQFSNSRSEMNVSTLELGDSALYLCASSLEGTGDTDTQYFGPGTRLTVL.

The CDR3 spells CASSSGLAGYTDTQYF. The CDR3 DNA is TGTGCCAGCAGCTCGGGACTAGCGGGATACACAGATACGCAGTATTTT. The rearrangement uses TRBV11-1 and TRBJ2-3; 13 bases line up with TRBD2. Germline CDR1 and CDR2: SGHAT and FQDESV (reference sequence). With 4 bases clipped from V and 2 bases from J, the junction kept 3 bases outside the gene matches. The CDR3 contains 16 residues.

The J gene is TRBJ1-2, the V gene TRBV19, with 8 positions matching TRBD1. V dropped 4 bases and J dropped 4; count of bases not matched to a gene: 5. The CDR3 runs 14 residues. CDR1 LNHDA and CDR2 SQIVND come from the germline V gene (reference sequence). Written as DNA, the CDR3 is TGTGCCAGTAGTACTTTTGGACAGGGCTATGGCTACACCTTC. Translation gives CASSTFGQGYGYTF.

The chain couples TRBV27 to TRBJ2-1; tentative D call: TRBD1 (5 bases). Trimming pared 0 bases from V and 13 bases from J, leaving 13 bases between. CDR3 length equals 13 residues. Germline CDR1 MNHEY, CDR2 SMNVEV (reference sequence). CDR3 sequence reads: CASSLSASRDQFF. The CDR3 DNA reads TGTGCCAGCAGTTTATCCGCTTCCAGGGATCAGTTCTTC.

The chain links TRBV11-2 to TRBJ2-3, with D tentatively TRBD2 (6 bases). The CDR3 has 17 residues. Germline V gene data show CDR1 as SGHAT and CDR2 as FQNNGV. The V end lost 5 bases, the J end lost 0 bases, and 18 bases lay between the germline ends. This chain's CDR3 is CASSLGVGGISTDTQYF. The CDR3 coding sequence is TGTGCCAGCAGCCTAGGGGTTGGGGGGATAAGCACAGATACGCAGTATTTT.

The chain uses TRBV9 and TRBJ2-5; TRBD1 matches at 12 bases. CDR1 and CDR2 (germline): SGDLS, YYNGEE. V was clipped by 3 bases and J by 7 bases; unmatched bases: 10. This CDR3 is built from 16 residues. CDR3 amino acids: CASSERDRGLGGTQYF. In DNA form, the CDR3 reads TGTGCCAGCAGCGAGAGGGACAGGGGGCTAGGCGGGACCCAGTACTTC.